This TCR beta chain was found in a study of beta chain features in type 1 diabetes. Notes on the study in general: Whether TCRB rearrangement is influenced by HLA type went unresolved here. TCRB CDR3s were moderately but significantly shorter in Type 1 diabetes patients in all four CD4+ subsets.

This clone has more than one count but fewer than ten. The target antigen is unknown. The investigators reverse transcribed all of the isolated RNA, so they sequenced expressed TCRB transcripts. Sequencing used immunoSEQ multiplex PCR; TCRdb keeps in-frame clones, though not all of them. The table shows more than 300,000 clones, with 10% to 15% occurring only once. The V gene's germline CDR1 is SGDLS and CDR2 YYNGEE. V shed 3 bases and J shed 2 bases, with 14 bases lying between them. The CDR3 sequence is 15 residues long. This receptor was taken from a woman aged 18-29 years with type 1 diabetes. Source material: naive CD4+ T cells from blood. The rearrangement joins TRBV9 to TRBJ2-5; weak D call: TRBD2 (5 bases). The CDR3 DNA reads as TGTGCCAGCAGCGCCACCGGGATCCCACAAGAGACCCAGTACTTC. Its protein product is CASSATGIPQETQYF.